This T cell receptor (beta chain) derives from a study of blood T cells in healthy people across ages. The use of a sample-barcoded 5' primer and a J-beta primer mix characterized a second PCR of about 7 to 12 cycles. Using its own MiXCR run on the 5' RACE reads, TCRdb lists one record per CDR3 protein. The table includes about 760,000 distinct CDR3 sequences, about 25% detected once. Samples each yielded at least 5.5 micrograms of total RNA. This clonotype was seen only a few times. The V gene lost 4 bases and the J gene lost 4 bases, with 12 bases spanning the gap. Germline V lookup: CDR1 SGHDT, CDR2 YYEEEE. The CDR3 is 14 residues long. The data also belong to a second study, concerning T cells of mothers and their children.

This chain uses TRBV5-6 with TRBJ2-1; D might be TRBD2 (6 bases). Sequencing used blood. The clonotype comes from a boy aged 5-17 years in good health. The CDR3 region is CASSGRLGYNEQFF. Here the CDR3 DNA reads TGTGCCAGCAGCGGACGACTAGGGTACAATGAGCAGTTCTTC.